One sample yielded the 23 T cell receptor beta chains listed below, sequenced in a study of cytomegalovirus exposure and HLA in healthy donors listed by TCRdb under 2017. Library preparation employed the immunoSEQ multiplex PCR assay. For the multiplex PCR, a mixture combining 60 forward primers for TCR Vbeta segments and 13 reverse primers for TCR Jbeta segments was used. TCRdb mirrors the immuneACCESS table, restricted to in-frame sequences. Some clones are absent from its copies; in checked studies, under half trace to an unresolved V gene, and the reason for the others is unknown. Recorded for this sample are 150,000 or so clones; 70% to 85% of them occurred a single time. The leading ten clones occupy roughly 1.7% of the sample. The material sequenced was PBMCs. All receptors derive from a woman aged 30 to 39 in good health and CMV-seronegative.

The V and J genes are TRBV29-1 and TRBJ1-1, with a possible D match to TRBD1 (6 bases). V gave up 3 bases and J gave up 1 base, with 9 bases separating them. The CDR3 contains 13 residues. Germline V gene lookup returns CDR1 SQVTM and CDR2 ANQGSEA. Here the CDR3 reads CSVDAGANTEAFF. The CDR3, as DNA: TGCAGCGTTGATGCAGGGGCGAACACTGAAGCTTTCTTT.

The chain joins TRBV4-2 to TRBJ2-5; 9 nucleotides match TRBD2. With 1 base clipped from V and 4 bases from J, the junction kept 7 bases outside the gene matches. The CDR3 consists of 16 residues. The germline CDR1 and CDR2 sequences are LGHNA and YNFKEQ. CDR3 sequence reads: CASSQGLAEIGETQYF. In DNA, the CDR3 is TGTGCCAGCAGCCAAGGACTAGCGGAAATTGGAGAGACCCAGTACTTC.

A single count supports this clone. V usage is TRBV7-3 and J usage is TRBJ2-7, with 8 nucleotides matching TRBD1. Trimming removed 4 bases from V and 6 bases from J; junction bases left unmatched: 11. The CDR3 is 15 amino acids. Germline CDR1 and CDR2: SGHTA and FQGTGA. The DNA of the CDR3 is TGTGCCAGCAGCTCGCAGCTGGACAGGGAATGCGAGCAGTACTTC. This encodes CASSSQLDRECEQYF.

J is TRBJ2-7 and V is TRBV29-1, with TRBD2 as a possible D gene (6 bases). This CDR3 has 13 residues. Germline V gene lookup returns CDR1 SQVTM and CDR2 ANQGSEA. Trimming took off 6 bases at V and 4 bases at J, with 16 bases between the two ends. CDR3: CSVGHGGLYEQYF. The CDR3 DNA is TGCAGCGTGGGGCACGGAGGGTTATACGAGCAGTACTTC.

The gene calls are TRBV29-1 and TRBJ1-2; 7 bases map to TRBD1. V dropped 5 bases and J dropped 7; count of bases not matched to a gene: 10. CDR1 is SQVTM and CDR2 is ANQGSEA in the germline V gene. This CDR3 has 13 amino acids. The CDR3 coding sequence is TGCAGCGTTCCCTGGACAGGTTCTTTTGGCTACACCTTC. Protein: CSVPWTGSFGYTF.

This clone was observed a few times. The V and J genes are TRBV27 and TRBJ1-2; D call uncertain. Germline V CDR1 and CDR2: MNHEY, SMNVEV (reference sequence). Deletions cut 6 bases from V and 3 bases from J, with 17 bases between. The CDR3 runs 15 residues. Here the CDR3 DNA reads TGTGCCAGCAGACTTTATCCAAGCGGAGACTATGGCTACACCTTC. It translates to CASRLYPSGDYGYTF.

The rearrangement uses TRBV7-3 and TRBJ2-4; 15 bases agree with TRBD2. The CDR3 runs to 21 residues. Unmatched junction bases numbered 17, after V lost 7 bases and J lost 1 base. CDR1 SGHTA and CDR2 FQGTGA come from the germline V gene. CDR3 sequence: CASTPRPGLAGGTAAKNIQYF. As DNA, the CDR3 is TGTGCCAGCACCCCCCGCCCCGGACTAGCGGGAGGGACAGCGGCCAAAAACATTCAGTACTTC.

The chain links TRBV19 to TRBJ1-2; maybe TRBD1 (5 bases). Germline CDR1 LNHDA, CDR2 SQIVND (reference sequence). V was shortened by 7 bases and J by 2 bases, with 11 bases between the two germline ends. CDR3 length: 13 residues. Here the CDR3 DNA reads TGTGCCAGTACCCCGGACACAAACTATGGCTACACCTTC. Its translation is CASTPDTNYGYTF.

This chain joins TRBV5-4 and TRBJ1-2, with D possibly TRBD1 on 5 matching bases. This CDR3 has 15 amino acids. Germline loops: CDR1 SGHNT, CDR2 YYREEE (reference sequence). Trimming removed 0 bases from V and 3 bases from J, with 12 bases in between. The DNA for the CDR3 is TGTGCCAGCAGCTTGGAGGCGACAGCCGACTATGGCTACACCTTC. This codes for CASSLEATADYGYTF.

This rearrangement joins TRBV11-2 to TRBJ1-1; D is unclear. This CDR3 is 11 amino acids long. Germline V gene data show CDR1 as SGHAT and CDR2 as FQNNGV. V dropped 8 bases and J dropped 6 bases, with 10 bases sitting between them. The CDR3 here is CASEDSAEAFF. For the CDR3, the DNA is TGTGCCAGCGAAGATTCGGCTGAAGCTTTCTTT.

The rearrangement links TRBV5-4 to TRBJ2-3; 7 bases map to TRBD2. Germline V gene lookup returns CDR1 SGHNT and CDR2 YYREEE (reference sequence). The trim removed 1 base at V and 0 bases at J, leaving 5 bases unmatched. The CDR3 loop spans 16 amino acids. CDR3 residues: CASSLRGSGSTDTQYF. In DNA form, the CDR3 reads TGTGCCAGCAGCTTGCGGGGTAGCGGGAGCACAGATACGCAGTATTTT.

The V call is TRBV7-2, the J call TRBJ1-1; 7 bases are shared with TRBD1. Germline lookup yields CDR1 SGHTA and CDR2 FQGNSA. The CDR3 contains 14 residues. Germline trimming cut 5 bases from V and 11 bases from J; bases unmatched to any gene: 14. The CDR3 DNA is TGTGCCAGCAGCCCCCCCGGGACAGTACGCGGGGCTTTCTTT. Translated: CASSPPGTVRGAFF.

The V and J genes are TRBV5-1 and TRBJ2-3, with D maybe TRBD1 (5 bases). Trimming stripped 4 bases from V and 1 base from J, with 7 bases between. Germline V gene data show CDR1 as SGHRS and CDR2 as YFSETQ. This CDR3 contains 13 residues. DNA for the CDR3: TGCGCCAGCAGCGTAGGGGGCACAGATACGCAGTATTTT. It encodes CASSVGGTDTQYF.

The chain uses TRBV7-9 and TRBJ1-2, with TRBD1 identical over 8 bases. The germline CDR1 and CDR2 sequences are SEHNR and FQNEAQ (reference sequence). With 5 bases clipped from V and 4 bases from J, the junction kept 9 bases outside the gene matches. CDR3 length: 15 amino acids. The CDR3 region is CASSPQGVQGYGYTF. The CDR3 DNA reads TGTGCCAGCAGCCCACAGGGGGTGCAGGGCTATGGCTACACCTTC.

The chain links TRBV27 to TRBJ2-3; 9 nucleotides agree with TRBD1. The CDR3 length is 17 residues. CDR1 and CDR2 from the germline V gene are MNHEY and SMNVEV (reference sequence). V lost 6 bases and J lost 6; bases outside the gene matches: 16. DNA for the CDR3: TGTGCCAGCAGCCCTCCCCGGGACAGGGAACCCCCGGATACGCAGTATTTT. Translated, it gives CASSPPRDREPPDTQYF.

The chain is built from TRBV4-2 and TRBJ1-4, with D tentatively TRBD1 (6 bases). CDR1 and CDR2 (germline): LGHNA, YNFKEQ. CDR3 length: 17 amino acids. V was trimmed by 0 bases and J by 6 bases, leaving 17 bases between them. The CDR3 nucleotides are TGTGCCAGCAGCCAAGAGGCATCCAGGGGATGGGATGAAAAACTGTTTTTT. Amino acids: CASSQEASRGWDEKLFF.

CDR3 residues: CASSELAGMNTEAFF. The CDR3 region has the DNA TGTGCCAGCAGTGAATTGGCGGGAATGAACACTGAAGCTTTCTTT. This chain links TRBV6-1 with TRBJ1-1, with D uncertain. The CDR3 consists of 15 residues. CDR1 and CDR2 from the germline V gene are MNHNS and SASEGT. Trimming cost V 2 bases and J 0 bases, with 10 bases left between them.

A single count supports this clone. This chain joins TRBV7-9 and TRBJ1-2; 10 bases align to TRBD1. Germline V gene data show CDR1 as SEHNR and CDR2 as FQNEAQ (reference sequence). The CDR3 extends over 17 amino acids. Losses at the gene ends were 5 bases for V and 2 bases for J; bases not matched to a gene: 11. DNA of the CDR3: TGTGCCAGCAGCCCTAGGACAGGGGGGGACTTAAACTATGGCTACACCTTC. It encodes CASSPRTGGDLNYGYTF.

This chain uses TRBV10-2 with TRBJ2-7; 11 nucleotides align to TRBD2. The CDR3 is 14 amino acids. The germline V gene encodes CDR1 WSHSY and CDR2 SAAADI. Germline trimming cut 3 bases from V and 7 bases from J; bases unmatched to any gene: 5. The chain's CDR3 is CASSDVAGGPEQYF. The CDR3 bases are TGCGCCAGCAGTGATGTAGCGGGAGGGCCGGAGCAGTACTTC.

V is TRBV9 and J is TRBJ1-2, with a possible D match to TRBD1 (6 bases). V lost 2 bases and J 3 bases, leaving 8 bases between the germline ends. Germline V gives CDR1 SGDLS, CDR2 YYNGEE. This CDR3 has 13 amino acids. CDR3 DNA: TGTGCCAGCAGCGTGGGACATGACTATGGCTACACCTTC. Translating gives CASSVGHDYGYTF.

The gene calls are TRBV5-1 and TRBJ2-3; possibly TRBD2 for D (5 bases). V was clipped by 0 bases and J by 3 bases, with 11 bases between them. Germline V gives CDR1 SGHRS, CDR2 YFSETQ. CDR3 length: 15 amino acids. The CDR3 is CASSLGGDGTDTQYF. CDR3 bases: TGCGCCAGCAGCTTGGGGGGAGACGGGACAGATACGCAGTATTTT.

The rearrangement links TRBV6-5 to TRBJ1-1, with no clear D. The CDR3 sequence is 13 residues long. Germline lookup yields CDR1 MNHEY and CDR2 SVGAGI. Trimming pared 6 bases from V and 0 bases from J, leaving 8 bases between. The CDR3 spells CASSFLVNTEAFF. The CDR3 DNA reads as TGTGCCAGCAGCTTTCTTGTGAACACTGAAGCTTTCTTT.

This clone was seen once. The CDR3 DNA is TGTGCCAGTAGTATGCCCCGGGACAGGGGCTTCTCGGGCTATGGCTACACCTTC. It translates to CASSMPRDRGFSGYGYTF. V is TRBV19 and J is TRBJ1-2; 10 bases fit TRBD1. This CDR3 is built from 18 residues. The ends lost 3 bases at V and 4 bases at J; junction bases unmatched: 14. Germline CDR1 reads LNHDA; CDR2 reads SQIVND (reference sequence).